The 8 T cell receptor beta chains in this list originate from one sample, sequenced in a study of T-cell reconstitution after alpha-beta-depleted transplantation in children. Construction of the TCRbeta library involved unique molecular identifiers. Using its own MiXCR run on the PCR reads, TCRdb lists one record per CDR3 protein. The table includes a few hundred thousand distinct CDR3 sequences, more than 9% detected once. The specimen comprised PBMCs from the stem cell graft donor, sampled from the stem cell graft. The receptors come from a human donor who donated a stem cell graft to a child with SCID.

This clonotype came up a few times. The CDR3 bases are TGTGCCAGCAGCATAGGGGGCCAAGAGACCCAGTACTTC. Its translation is CASSIGGQETQYF. The chain has TRBV12-3 or TRBV12-4 and TRBJ2-5; possibly TRBD1 for D (6 bases). Trimming shortened V by 6 bases and J by 1 base, and 9 bases separated the two germline ends. The CDR3 contains 13 residues.

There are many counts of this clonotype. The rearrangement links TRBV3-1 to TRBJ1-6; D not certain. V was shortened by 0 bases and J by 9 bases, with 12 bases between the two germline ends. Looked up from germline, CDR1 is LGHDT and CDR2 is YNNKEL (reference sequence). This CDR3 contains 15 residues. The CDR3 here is CASSQDNPRISPLHF. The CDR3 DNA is TGTGCCAGCAGCCAAGATAACCCGAGGATTTCACCCCTCCACTTT.

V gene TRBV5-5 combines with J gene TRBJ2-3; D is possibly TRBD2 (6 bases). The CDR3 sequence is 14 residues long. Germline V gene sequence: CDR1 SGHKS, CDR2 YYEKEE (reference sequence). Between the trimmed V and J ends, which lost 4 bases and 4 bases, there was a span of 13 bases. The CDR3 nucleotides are TGTGCCAGCAGCAAAGGCGGGGTACCAGATACGCAGTATTTT. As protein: CASSKGGVPDTQYF.

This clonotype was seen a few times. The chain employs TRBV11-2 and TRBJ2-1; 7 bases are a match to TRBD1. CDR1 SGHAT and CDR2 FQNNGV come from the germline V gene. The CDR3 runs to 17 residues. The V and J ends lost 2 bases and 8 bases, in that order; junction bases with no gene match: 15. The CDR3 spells CASSLHYPTTGKDEQFF. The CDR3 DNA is TGTGCCAGCAGCTTACATTACCCAACGACAGGGAAAGATGAGCAGTTCTTC.

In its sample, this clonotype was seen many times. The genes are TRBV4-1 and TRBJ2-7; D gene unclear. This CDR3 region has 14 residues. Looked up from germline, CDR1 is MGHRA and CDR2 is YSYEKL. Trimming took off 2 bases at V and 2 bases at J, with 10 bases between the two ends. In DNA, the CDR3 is TGCGCCAGCAGCCAATTGAACATGGCCTACGAGCAGTACTTC. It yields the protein CASSQLNMAYEQYF.

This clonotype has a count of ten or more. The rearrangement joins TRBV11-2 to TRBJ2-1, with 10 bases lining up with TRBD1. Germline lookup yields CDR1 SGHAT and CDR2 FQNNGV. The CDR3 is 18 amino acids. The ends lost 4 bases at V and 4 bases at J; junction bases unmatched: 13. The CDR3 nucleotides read TGTGCCAGCAGCTCCCCCGCTCCGGACAGGGGGAGATACAATGAGCAGTTCTTC. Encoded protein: CASSSPAPDRGRYNEQFF.

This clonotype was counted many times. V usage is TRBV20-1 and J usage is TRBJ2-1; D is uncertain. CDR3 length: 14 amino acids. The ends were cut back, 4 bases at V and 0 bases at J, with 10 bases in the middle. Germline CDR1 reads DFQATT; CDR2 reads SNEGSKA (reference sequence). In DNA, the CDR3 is TGCAGTGCTACCAACCCCTCCTCCTACAATGAGCAGTTCTTC. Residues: CSATNPSSYNEQFF.

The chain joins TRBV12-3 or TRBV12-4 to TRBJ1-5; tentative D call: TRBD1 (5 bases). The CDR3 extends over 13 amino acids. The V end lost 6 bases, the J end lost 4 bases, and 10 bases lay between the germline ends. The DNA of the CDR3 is TGTGCCAGCAGCTCGGGGCGGAATCAGCCCCAGCATTTT. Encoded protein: CASSSGRNQPQHF.